This entry features one T cell receptor beta chain sequence. Authors' methods: Reference gene primer amplification in the assay estimated nucleated cell counts. The data were produced by immunoSEQ multiplex PCR, yet TCRdb's version contains in-frame clones alone and is incomplete. The DNA was the basis for D and trimming; V, J and clone size are from that table. The sample shows roughly 200,000 clones, 80% to 90% of them seen only once. Seattle-derived patients entered the study during active infection and were followed longitudinally. This sample is drawn from a study of blood T cell repertoires in COVID-19. Whole-study context: The United States, Italy and Spain supplied acute and convalescent COVID-19 samples.

This CDR3 is 17 amino acids long. Looked up from germline, CDR1 is SGHAT and CDR2 is FQNNGV. V was clipped by 1 base and J by 2 bases, with 17 bases between them. The J gene is TRBJ1-1, the V gene TRBV11-2; no definite D call. Sample: peripheral blood. The TCR sequence derives from a middle-aged woman with COVID-19, enrolled during active disease. The CDR3 region has the DNA TGTGCCAGCAGCTTAGTCTCCCTAGACCCTTATAACACTGAAGCTTTCTTT. Translation gives CASSLVSLDPYNTEAFF.